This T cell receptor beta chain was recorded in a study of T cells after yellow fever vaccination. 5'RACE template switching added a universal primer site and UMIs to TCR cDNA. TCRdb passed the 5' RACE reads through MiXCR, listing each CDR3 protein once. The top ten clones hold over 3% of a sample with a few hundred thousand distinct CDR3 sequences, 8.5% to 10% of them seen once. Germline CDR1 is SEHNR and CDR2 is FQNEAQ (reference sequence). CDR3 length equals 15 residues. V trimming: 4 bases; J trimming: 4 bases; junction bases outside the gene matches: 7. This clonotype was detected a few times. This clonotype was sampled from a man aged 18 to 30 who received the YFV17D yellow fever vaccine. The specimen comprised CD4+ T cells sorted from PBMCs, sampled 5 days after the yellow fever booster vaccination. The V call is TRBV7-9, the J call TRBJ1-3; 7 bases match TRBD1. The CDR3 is CASSSNRGVGNTIYF. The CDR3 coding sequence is TGTGCCAGCAGCTCTAACAGGGGCGTGGGAAACACCATATATTTT.